Below are 30 T cell receptor beta chains sequenced from a single sample in a study of control samples from healthy donors and cancer patients. Repertoires were generated with immunoSEQ multiplex PCR, while TCRdb's copy carries only in-frame clones and drops some. The profile shows roughly 100,000 clones, 88% of them singletons. The material sequenced was blood. The receptors shown here come from a man aged 30-40 years in good health.

This sequence joins TRBV10-2 and TRBJ2-7; 8 nucleotides agree with TRBD1. Per the germline V gene, CDR1 is WSHSY and CDR2 is SAAADI. The junction had 7 bases not matched to a gene; V was cut back by 6 bases and J by 3 bases. This CDR3 has 14 amino acids. The CDR3 DNA reads TGCGCCAGCAGGCCTGGGACAGGTGTCTACGAGCAGTACTTC. Protein: CASRPGTGVYEQYF.

CDR3 region: CASSRPNVAIDEQYF. CDR3 sequence (DNA): TGTGCCAGCAGCCGCCCCAACGTAGCAATCGACGAGCAGTACTTC. The chain employs TRBV14 and TRBJ2-7; D not certain. This CDR3 is built from 15 residues. Trimming took off 4 bases at V and 5 bases at J, with 18 bases between the two ends. Per germline, CDR1 SGHDN and CDR2 FVKESK.

The CDR3 DNA reads as TGTGCCAGCAGTCCACTAGATGAGCAGTTCTTC. Its protein product is CASSPLDEQFF. V gene TRBV5-5 combines with J gene TRBJ2-1; weak D call: TRBD2 (5 bases). The V end was cut by 5 bases, the J end by 8 bases, with 8 bases between. CDR3 length: 11 amino acids. CDR1 SGHKS and CDR2 YYEKEE come from the germline V gene (reference sequence).

This chain links TRBV14 with TRBJ1-4; D ambiguous. Looked up from germline, CDR1 is SGHDN and CDR2 is FVKESK. The CDR3 is 15 residues long. The ends were cut back, 0 bases at V and 5 bases at J, with 10 bases in the middle. CDR3 in amino acids: CASSQDTVPNEKLFF. For the CDR3, the DNA is TGTGCCAGCAGCCAAGATACGGTCCCGAATGAAAAACTGTTTTTT.

This chain connects TRBV7-9 to TRBJ2-1; D not resolved. Germline CDR1 is SEHNR and CDR2 is FQNEAQ (reference sequence). The CDR3 has 14 residues. V lost 1 base and J lost 8, with 12 bases in between. CDR3: CASSLGAGWDEQFF. For the CDR3, the DNA is TGTGCCAGCAGCTTAGGGGCCGGGTGGGATGAGCAGTTCTTC. The whole variable domain, remainder taken from reference TRBV7-9 and TRBJ2-1, is DTGVSQNPRHKITKRGQNVTFRCDPISEHNRLYWYRQTLGQGPEFLTYFQNEAQLEKSRLLSDRFSAERPKGSFSTLEIQRTEQGDSAMYLCASSLGAGWDEQFFGPGTRLTVL.

The chain joins TRBV18 to TRBJ1-1; no clear D gene. The germline V gene has CDR1 KGHSH and CDR2 LQKENI. Trimming pared 8 bases from V and 1 base from J, leaving 11 bases between. This CDR3 contains 13 residues. CDR3 amino acids: CASDRTGNTEAFF. As DNA, the CDR3 is TGTGCCAGCGACCGAACGGGGAACACTGAAGCTTTCTTT.

The V gene is TRBV5-1, the J gene TRBJ1-5; D ambiguous. Germline V lookup: CDR1 SGHRS, CDR2 YFSETQ. The ends were cut back, 0 bases at V and 4 bases at J, with 8 bases in the middle. CDR3 length: 14 amino acids. The CDR3 nucleotides are TGCGCCAGCAGCTTGGGGGCTGAGAATCAGCCCCAGCATTTT. It translates to CASSLGAENQPQHF.

The chain carries TRBV28 and TRBJ2-5; 8 positions match TRBD2. Germline trimming cut 6 bases from V and 1 base from J; bases unmatched to any gene: 7. CDR1 and CDR2 from the germline V gene are MDHEN and SYDVKM. The CDR3 runs 15 residues. The CDR3 DNA reads as TGTGCCAGCAGACGAAGGAGCGGGAGCCAAGAGACCCAGTACTTC. It yields the protein CASRRRSGSQETQYF.

V gene TRBV5-6 combines with J gene TRBJ2-2; 7 nucleotides align to TRBD2. There are 16 residues in the CDR3. CDR1 and CDR2 (germline): SGHDT, YYEEEE. The V gene end was trimmed by 0 bases and the J gene end by 4 bases; junction bases not matched to a gene: 6. The CDR3 DNA sequence: TGTGCCAGCAGCTTGGTGGGCGGGAGTGGCACCGGGGAGCTGTTTTTT. Translated: CASSLVGGSGTGELFF. Complete variable domain (other parts from reference TRBV5-6 and TRBJ2-2): DAGVTQSPTHLIKTRGQQVTLRCSPKSGHDTVSWYQQALGQGPQFIFQYYEEEERQRGNFPDRFSGHQFPNYSSELNVNALLLGDSALYLCASSLVGGSGTGELFFGEGSRLTVL.

This sequence joins TRBV6-2 or TRBV6-3 and TRBJ2-3, with a weak D call TRBD2 (5 bases). Germline V CDR1 and CDR2: MNHEY, SVGEGT. This CDR3 has 14 amino acids. V lost 6 bases and J lost 2, with 12 bases in between. The CDR3 DNA follows: TGTGCCAGCAGCCTAGGGCTAGCCACAGATACGCAGTATTTT. Encoded protein: CASSLGLATDTQYF.

This clone showed up just once. This rearrangement joins TRBV30 to TRBJ2-1; 8 bases match TRBD2. The CDR3 runs 16 residues. Per germline, CDR1 GTSNPN and CDR2 SVGIG (reference sequence). Trimming at V came to 8 bases and at J to 7 bases, leaving 19 bases not matched to a gene. CDR3 in amino acids: CASLGLSLAVGNEQFF. Here the CDR3 DNA reads TGTGCCAGCCTGGGACTCTCACTAGCGGTGGGGAATGAGCAGTTCTTC. The variable domain in full, with the rest retrieved from reference TRBV30 and TRBJ2-1, is SQTIHQWPATLVQPVGSPLSLECTVEGTSNPNLYWYRQAAGRGLQLLFYSVGIGQISSEVPQNLSASRPQDRQFILSSKKLLLSDSGFYLCASLGLSLAVGNEQFFGPGTRLTVL.

The rearrangement links TRBV4-2 to TRBJ2-3; D is possibly TRBD1 or TRBD2 (6 bases each). Germline CDR1 is LGHNA and CDR2 is YNFKEQ. The CDR3 is 17 amino acids. Between the trimmed V and J ends, which lost 4 bases and 2 bases, there was a span of 19 bases. The CDR3 DNA reads as TGTGCCAGCAGCCGAAGCTTGGGGGCGGGACCCACAGATACGCAGTATTTT. It specifies CASSRSLGAGPTDTQYF.

This clone has just one count. CDR3: CASSPMTRPDTQYF. CDR3 sequence (DNA): TGTGCCAGCTCACCAATGACTAGACCGGATACGCAGTATTTT. V and J are TRBV18 and TRBJ2-3, with D maybe TRBD2 (6 bases). V was shortened by 2 bases and J by 6 bases, with 12 bases between the two germline ends. Germline CDR1 is KGHSH and CDR2 is LQKENI. CDR3 length: 14 residues.

To note about this clone: Other DNA variants within this sample encode the same CDR3. CDR3 coding DNA: TGTGCCAGCAGCTTAACAGCGTACTCATATGGCTACACCTTC. The encoded protein is CASSLTAYSYGYTF. The rearrangement uses TRBV5-5 and TRBJ1-2; D is undetermined. Germline V gene data show CDR1 as SGHKS and CDR2 as YYEKEE (reference sequence). This CDR3 is 14 amino acids long. With 2 bases removed from V and 5 bases from J, the gap between germline ends came to 13 bases.

The CDR3 DNA is TGTGCCAGCAGTTTATTGCCAGGGCAGGGCTATGGCTACACCTTC. It codes for CASSLLPGQGYGYTF. This chain uses TRBV28 with TRBJ1-2, with D possibly matching TRBD1 (5 bases). This CDR3 comprises 15 residues. The germline CDR1 and CDR2 sequences are MDHEN and SYDVKM. Trimming took off 1 base at V and 4 bases at J, with 13 bases between the two ends.

This clone was found many times. The rearrangement uses TRBV29-1 and TRBJ1-1; 7 nucleotides line up with TRBD1. Germline V gene lookup returns CDR1 SQVTM and CDR2 ANQGSEA. V lost 7 bases to trimming and J lost 7 bases; unmatched junction nucleotides: 3. CDR3 size: 10 residues. The CDR3 protein is CSGYRGEAFF. The CDR3 DNA is TGCAGCGGATACAGGGGTGAAGCTTTCTTT.

This rearrangement joins TRBV28 to TRBJ2-1; D possibly corresponds to TRBD2 (5 bases). Trimming took 6 bases from V and 8 from J, leaving 14 bases between them. The germline gives CDR1 MDHEN, CDR2 SYDVKM. The CDR3 loop spans 13 amino acids. CDR3 residues: CASRAANRDEQFF. CDR3 nucleotide sequence: TGTGCCAGCAGAGCGGCGAATCGGGATGAGCAGTTCTTC.

In this sample, this clone turned up once. The genes are TRBV3-1 (or the pseudogene TRBV3-2) and TRBJ2-7, with a tentative D call TRBD2 (5 bases). This CDR3 spans 15 amino acids. Deletions cut 0 bases from V and 5 bases from J, with 14 bases between. CDR1 and CDR2 (germline): LGHDT, YNNKEL (reference sequence). CDR3 in amino acids: CASSQDRTYGDEQYF. CDR3 in DNA: TGTGCCAGCAGCCAAGACAGGACTTACGGAGACGAGCAGTACTTC.

The chain joins TRBV3-1 (or the pseudogene TRBV3-2) to TRBJ2-2; TRBD2 aligns across 11 bases. The CDR3 extends over 18 amino acids. CDR1 is LGHDT, CDR2 YNNKEL, per germline (reference sequence). Trimming removed 3 bases from V and 3 bases from J; junction bases left unmatched: 9. CDR3 amino acids: CASSHFTSGSTDTGELFF. CDR3 nucleotide sequence: TGTGCCAGCAGCCACTTTACTAGCGGGAGCACGGACACCGGGGAGCTGTTTTTT.

The chain recombines TRBV12-3 or TRBV12-4 with TRBJ1-6; D is uncertain. Trimming took 2 bases from V and 8 from J, leaving 7 bases between them. The CDR3 consists of 13 residues. DNA of the CDR3: TGTGCCAGCAGTTTATGGGTGGATTCACCCCTCCACTTT. Translated, it gives CASSLWVDSPLHF.

This rearrangement joins TRBV14 to TRBJ1-6; 8 bases are a match to TRBD1. Germline V gene data show CDR1 as SGHDN and CDR2 as FVKESK. Germline trimming cut 3 bases from V and 10 bases from J; bases unmatched to any gene: 2. There are 13 residues in the CDR3. CDR3: CASSQDRVSPLHF. The CDR3, as DNA: TGTGCCAGCAGCCAGGACAGGGTATCACCCCTCCACTTT. The full variable domain, its missing parts supplied by reference TRBV14 and TRBJ1-6, is EAGVTQFPSHSVIEKGQTVTLRCDPISGHDNLYWYRRVMGKEIKFLLHFVKESKQDESGMPNNRFLAERTGGTYSTLKVQPAELEDSGVYFCASSQDRVSPLHFGNGTRLTVT.

J is TRBJ2-2 and V is TRBV19; D is tentatively TRBD1 or TRBD2 (5 bases each). Per the germline V gene, CDR1 is LNHDA and CDR2 is SQIVND (reference sequence). The CDR3 extends over 14 amino acids. V was pared by 6 bases and J by 0 bases, with 8 bases between. CDR3 region: CASRGTANTGELFF. The CDR3 bases are TGTGCCAGTAGAGGGACGGCGAACACCGGGGAGCTGTTTTTT.

This sequence joins TRBV7-2 and TRBJ2-5; D is unresolved. In germline, CDR1 is SGHTA, CDR2 FQGNSA. The V gene lost 5 bases and the J gene lost 1 base, with 2 bases spanning the gap. CDR3 length equals 11 residues. CDR3 region: CASSAQETQYF. The CDR3 coding sequence is TGTGCCAGCAGCGCCCAAGAGACCCAGTACTTC.

This sequence joins TRBV29-1 and TRBJ2-5; no firm D call. Trimming cost V 6 bases and J 4 bases, with 12 bases left between them. The germline V gene has CDR1 SQVTM and CDR2 ANQGSEA. The CDR3 spans 12 residues. CDR3 nucleotide sequence: TGCAGCGTGGGTCTAGATCGAGAGACCCAGTACTTC. As protein: CSVGLDRETQYF.

V and J are TRBV5-4 and TRBJ2-7; 8 bases are a match to TRBD1. Trimming cost V 4 bases and J 7 bases; bases outside gene matches: 13. This CDR3 region has 15 residues. The germline CDR1 and CDR2 sequences are SGHNT and YYREEE (reference sequence). The CDR3 region is CASSPWQTGGTEQYF. CDR3 in DNA: TGTGCCAGCAGCCCCTGGCAAACAGGGGGTACGGAGCAGTACTTC.

V is TRBV25-1 and J is TRBJ2-1, with TRBD2 matching 8 bases. CDR3 length: 15 residues. Germline V gives CDR1 MGHDK, CDR2 SYGVNS. V gave up 2 bases and J gave up 5 bases; unmatched junction bases: 5. CDR3 amino acids: CASSEAREDHNEQFF. The CDR3 DNA reads as TGTGCCAGCAGTGAAGCGCGGGAGGATCACAATGAGCAGTTCTTC.

V gene TRBV29-1 combines with J gene TRBJ1-5, with a tentative D call TRBD1 (6 bases). The CDR3 sequence is 14 residues long. CDR1 and CDR2 (germline): SQVTM, ANQGSEA. Trimming removed 6 bases from V and 5 bases from J, with 17 bases in between. The CDR3 here is CSVRGTGMDQPQHF. Written as DNA, the CDR3 is TGCAGCGTCCGGGGCACAGGGATGGATCAGCCCCAGCATTTT.

The gene calls are TRBV28 and TRBJ1-1, with D hard to call. The CDR3 length is 13 residues. Per the germline V gene, CDR1 is MDHEN and CDR2 is SYDVKM. V was clipped by 2 bases and J by 5 bases, with 9 bases between them. The CDR3 reads CASSLRARTEAFF. The CDR3 bases are TGTGCCAGCAGTTTAAGGGCGCGTACTGAAGCTTTCTTT.

This chain uses TRBV7-3 with TRBJ2-2; D is possibly TRBD1 (6 bases). The germline CDR1 and CDR2 sequences are SGHTA and FQGTGA. Trimming removed 3 bases from V and 1 base from J, with 15 bases in between. The CDR3 length is 17 residues. The CDR3 protein is CASSLDVGGKNTGELFF. The CDR3, as DNA: TGTGCCAGCAGCTTGGATGTTGGGGGCAAGAACACCGGGGAGCTGTTTTTT. Supplemented by reference TRBV7-3 and TRBJ2-2, the full variable domain reads GAGVSQTPSNKVTEKGKYVELRCDPISGHTALYWYRQSLGQGPEFLIYFQGTGAADDSGLPNDRFFAVRPEGSVSTLKIQRTERGDSAVYLCASSLDVGGKNTGELFFGEGSRLTVL.

This chain links TRBV12-3 or TRBV12-4 with TRBJ1-1; no firm D call. V lost 6 bases, J lost 2 bases, and 10 bases lay in between. This CDR3 is built from 13 residues. This CDR3 is CASRKDTNTEAFF. In DNA form, the CDR3 reads TGTGCCAGCAGAAAAGATACAAACACTGAAGCTTTCTTT.